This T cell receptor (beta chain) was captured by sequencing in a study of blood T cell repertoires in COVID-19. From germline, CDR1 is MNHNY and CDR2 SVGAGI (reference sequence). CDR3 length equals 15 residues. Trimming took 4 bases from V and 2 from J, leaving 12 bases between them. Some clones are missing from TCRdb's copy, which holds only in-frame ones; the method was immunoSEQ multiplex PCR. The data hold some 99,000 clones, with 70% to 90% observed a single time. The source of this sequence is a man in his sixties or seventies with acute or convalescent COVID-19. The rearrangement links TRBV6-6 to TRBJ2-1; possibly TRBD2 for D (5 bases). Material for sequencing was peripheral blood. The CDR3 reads CASSFPPGTYNEQFF. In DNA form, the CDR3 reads TGTGCCAGCAGTTTTCCCCCGGGGACCTACAATGAGCAGTTCTTC.